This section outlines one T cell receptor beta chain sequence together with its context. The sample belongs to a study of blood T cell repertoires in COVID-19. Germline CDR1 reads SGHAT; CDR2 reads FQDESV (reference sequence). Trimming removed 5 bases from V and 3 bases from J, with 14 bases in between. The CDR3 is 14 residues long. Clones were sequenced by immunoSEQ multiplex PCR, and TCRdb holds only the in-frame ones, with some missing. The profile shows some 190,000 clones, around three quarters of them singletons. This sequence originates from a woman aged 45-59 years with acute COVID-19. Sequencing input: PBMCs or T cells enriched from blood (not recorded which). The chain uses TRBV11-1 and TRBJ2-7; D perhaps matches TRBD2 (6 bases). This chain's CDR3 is CASSGMKDYYEQYV. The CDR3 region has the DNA TGTGCCAGCAGCGGGATGAAGGACTACTACGAGCAGTACGTC.